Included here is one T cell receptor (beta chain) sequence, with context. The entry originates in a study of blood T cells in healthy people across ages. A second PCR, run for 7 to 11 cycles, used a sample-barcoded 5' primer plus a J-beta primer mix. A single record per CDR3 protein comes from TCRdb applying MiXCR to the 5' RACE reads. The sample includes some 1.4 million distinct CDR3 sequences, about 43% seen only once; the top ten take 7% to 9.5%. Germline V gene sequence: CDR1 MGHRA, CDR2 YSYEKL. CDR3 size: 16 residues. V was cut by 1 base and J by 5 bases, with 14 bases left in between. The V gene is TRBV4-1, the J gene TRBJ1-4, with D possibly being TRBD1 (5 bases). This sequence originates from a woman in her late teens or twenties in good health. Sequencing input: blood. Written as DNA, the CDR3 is TGCGCCAGCAGCCAAGGAGACGCTGGGGGGAATGAAAAACTGTTTTTT. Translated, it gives CASSQGDAGGNEKLFF.